This T cell receptor beta chain was captured by sequencing in a study of human T cells and chemical hapten exposure. General study results and limits: Among expanded TCRs, significantly more large CDR3 similarity clusters formed than among controls. Patch test score was positively correlated with the counts of PT1 expanded TCRs. The number of TCRs above 1 in 1000 frequency did not change after DPC sensitization.

The time point here: pre-sensitization, week 0. Treatment here: therapeutic diphenylcyclopropenone sensitization with weekly scalp DPC. This clonotype was recorded a few times. Its antigen is not known. Using its own MiXCR run on the RACE reads, TCRdb lists one record per CDR3 protein. Of 85,000 to 130,000 distinct CDR3 sequences detected, 12% appear once; the ten largest clones hold around 1.5%. Trimming removed 5 bases from V and 9 bases from J, with 17 bases in between. The germline V gene has CDR1 SGHAT and CDR2 FQNNGV. This CDR3 has 14 amino acids. This specimen consisted of whole blood, obtained in connection with sensitization to the hapten diphenylcyclopropenone (DPC). The chain joins TRBV11-2 to TRBJ2-4; no clear D. The TCR sequence derives from a woman aged 45-65 years with alopecia areata. Some clones in this sample may be carry-over from other donors' samples. In DNA, the CDR3 is TGTGCCAGCAGCCTACTCGGTACAGCTGGCATTCAGTACTTC. It translates to CASSLLGTAGIQYF. The entire variable domain, with the rest obtained from reference TRBV11-2 and TRBJ2-4, is as follows: EAGVAQSPRYKIIEKRQSVAFWCNPISGHATLYWYQQILGQGPKLLIQFQNNGVVDDSQLPKDRFSAERLKGVDSTLKIQPAKLEDSAVYLCASSLLGTAGIQYFGAGTRLSVL.